These 26 T cell receptor beta chains were sequenced from one sample in a study of blood T cell repertoires in COVID-19 (TCRdb year 2020). The library was produced with the immunoSEQ multiplex PCR assay. This immuneACCESS table, as held by TCRdb, lists in-frame sequences with V and J called but not all clones. Of the missing ones, under half trace to an unresolved V gene in checked studies; the others have no known cause. The sample yields approximately 170,000 clones; approximately 84% were counted once. The ten largest account for under 3% of the sample. Sequenced: peripheral blood. These receptors were obtained from a human donor with acute or convalescent COVID-19. The donor label of this sample is uncertain.

The chain employs TRBV5-1 and TRBJ2-1, with D possibly matching TRBD2 (5 bases). CDR1 SGHRS and CDR2 YFSETQ come from the germline V gene. V was shortened by 0 bases and J by 0 bases, with 13 bases between the two germline ends. The length of the CDR3 is 17 residues. In DNA form, the CDR3 reads TGCGCCAGCAGCTTGGAGGAACGCGGAGGCTCCTACAATGAGCAGTTCTTC. Amino acid sequence: CASSLEERGGSYNEQFF.

This CDR3 is CASSLFSTDTQYF. CDR3 sequence (DNA): TGTGCCAGCAGCCTCTTTTCGACAGATACGCAGTATTTT. This chain connects TRBV9 to TRBJ2-3, with unresolved D. V dropped 4 bases and J dropped 3 bases, with 9 bases sitting between them. The germline V gene encodes CDR1 SGDLS and CDR2 YYNGEE. The CDR3 length is 13 residues. Filled out from reference TRBV9 and TRBJ2-3, the complete variable domain reads DSGVTQTPKHLITATGQRVTLRCSPRSGDLSVYWYQQSLDQGLQFLIQYYNGEERAKGNILERFSAQQFPDLHSELNLSSLELGDSALYFCASSLFSTDTQYFGPGTRLTVL.

This chain links TRBV5-1 with TRBJ1-1, with a weak D call TRBD1 (5 bases). Germline CDR1 is SGHRS and CDR2 is YFSETQ. The CDR3 sequence is 15 residues long. Trimming stripped 4 bases from V and 1 base from J, with 14 bases between. The CDR3 nucleotides are TGCGCCAGCAGCCCATGGGGGGACCGGAACACTGAAGCTTTCTTT. It yields the protein CASSPWGDRNTEAFF.

This chain uses TRBV5-1 with TRBJ2-3, with a possible D match to TRBD1 (6 bases). The CDR3 covers 15 residues. Germline V gene lookup returns CDR1 SGHRS and CDR2 YFSETQ. Trimming removed 5 bases at V and 0 bases at J, with 13 bases between. The CDR3 sequence: CASRKEGQSTDTQYF. DNA of the CDR3: TGCGCCAGCAGGAAAGAAGGACAGAGCACAGATACGCAGTATTTT.

The chain combines TRBV3-1 (or the pseudogene TRBV3-2) with TRBJ1-3, with a weak D call TRBD1 (5 bases). Germline assignment: CDR1 LGHDT and CDR2 YNNKEL (reference sequence). The CDR3 runs 16 residues. Trimming removed 4 bases at V and 0 bases at J, with 13 bases between. The CDR3 sequence is CASSPHWGGSGNTIYF. DNA for the CDR3: TGTGCCAGCAGCCCTCATTGGGGGGGCTCTGGAAACACCATATATTTT.

The CDR3 here is CASSGTGNYGYTF. CDR3 nucleotides: TGCGCCAGCAGCGGTACAGGGAACTATGGCTACACCTTC. The chain recombines TRBV5-1 with TRBJ1-2; tentative D call: TRBD1 (6 bases). V dropped 4 bases and J dropped 2 bases, with 9 bases sitting between them. This CDR3 region has 13 residues. Germline-derived CDR1 and CDR2 are SGHRS and YFSETQ. The whole variable domain, filled in from reference TRBV5-1 and TRBJ1-2, reads KAGVTQTPRYLIKTRGQQVTLSCSPISGHRSVSWYQQTPGQGLQFLFEYFSETQRNKGNFPGRFSGRQFSNSRSEMNVSTLELGDSALYLCASSGTGNYGYTFGSGTRLTVV.

The chain is built from TRBV6-5 and TRBJ1-1; maybe TRBD1 (5 bases). Germline assignment: CDR1 MNHEY and CDR2 SVGAGI. CDR3 size: 14 residues. V lost 6 bases, J lost 1 base, and 12 bases lay in between. For the CDR3, the DNA is TGTGCCAGCAGAGACGGACAAGCGAACACTGAAGCTTTCTTT. It specifies CASRDGQANTEAFF.

This chain links TRBV5-1 with TRBJ2-7, with 8 bases lining up with TRBD2. Trimming removed 4 bases from V and 3 bases from J; junction bases left unmatched: 6. The CDR3 is 14 amino acids. The germline V gene has CDR1 SGHRS and CDR2 YFSETQ. The CDR3: CASSPEGLGYEQYF. The CDR3 nucleotides read TGCGCCAGCAGCCCCGAGGGACTAGGCTACGAGCAGTACTTC.

The chain combines TRBV18 with TRBJ1-1; 7 bases match TRBD1. The V and J ends lost 3 bases and 1 base, in that order; junction bases with no gene match: 5. Germline CDR1 KGHSH, CDR2 LQKENI. The CDR3 length is 15 residues. The CDR3 region is CASSPSTGENTEAFF. The CDR3 bases are TGTGCCAGCTCACCGAGTACAGGGGAGAACACTGAAGCTTTCTTT. Full variable domain (remainder filled in from reference TRBV18 and TRBJ1-1): NAGVMQNPRHLVRRRGQEARLRCSPMKGHSHVYWYRQLPEEGLKFMVYLQKENIIDESGMPKERFSAEFPKEGPSILRIQQVVRGDSAAYFCASSPSTGENTEAFFGQGTRLTVV.

This clone appeared a few times. The chain combines TRBV5-1 with TRBJ1-1; D perhaps matches TRBD1 (5 bases). The germline V gene encodes CDR1 SGHRS and CDR2 YFSETQ. The CDR3 runs 14 residues. V shed 3 bases and J shed 5 bases, with 14 bases lying between them. The CDR3: CASSSQGIQTEAFF. CDR3 sequence (DNA): TGCGCCAGCAGCTCGCAGGGAATACAAACTGAAGCTTTCTTT.

This clone has only one observation. The V call is TRBV18, the J call TRBJ1-5, with 8 positions matching TRBD1. The CDR3 consists of 14 residues. From germline, CDR1 is KGHSH and CDR2 LQKENI. J gave up 2 bases and V 5 bases, and 2 bases lay outside the gene matches. The CDR3 region has the DNA TGTGCCAGCTCAGAGGACAGGGGCAATCAGCCCCAGCATTTT. Protein sequence: CASSEDRGNQPQHF. The entire variable domain, with the rest obtained from reference TRBV18 and TRBJ1-5, is as follows: NAGVMQNPRHLVRRRGQEARLRCSPMKGHSHVYWYRQLPEEGLKFMVYLQKENIIDESGMPKERFSAEFPKEGPSILRIQQVVRGDSAAYFCASSEDRGNQPQHFGDGTRLSIL.

This chain connects TRBV5-1 to TRBJ2-1, with 7 positions matching TRBD1. The trim removed 4 bases at V and 0 bases at J, leaving 4 bases unmatched. CDR1 and CDR2 (germline): SGHRS, YFSETQ. The CDR3 totals 15 residues. DNA for the CDR3: TGCGCCAGCAGCCACGACAGGGCCTCCTACAATGAGCAGTTCTTC. As protein: CASSHDRASYNEQFF. Full variable domain (missing parts from reference TRBV5-1 and TRBJ2-1): KAGVTQTPRYLIKTRGQQVTLSCSPISGHRSVSWYQQTPGQGLQFLFEYFSETQRNKGNFPGRFSGRQFSNSRSEMNVSTLELGDSALYLCASSHDRASYNEQFFGPGTRLTVL.

This sequence joins TRBV5-1 and TRBJ2-7; TRBD1 is a possible D gene (6 bases). Trimming shortened V by 4 bases and J by 7 bases, and 18 bases separated the two germline ends. From germline, CDR1 is SGHRS and CDR2 YFSETQ. This CDR3 has 14 residues. The CDR3 is CASSPRDMTEEQYF. DNA of the CDR3: TGCGCCAGCAGCCCCCGGGACATGACGGAGGAGCAGTACTTC.

CDR3: CASSSGLAEDTQYF. CDR3 nucleotides: TGTGCCAGCAGCTCTGGACTAGCAGAAGATACGCAGTATTTT. This chain uses TRBV7-2 with TRBJ2-3; 8 bases line up with TRBD2. The length of the CDR3 is 14 residues. Germline V gene sequence: CDR1 SGHTA, CDR2 FQGNSA. The V gene end was trimmed by 4 bases and the J gene end by 5 bases; junction bases not matched to a gene: 5.

J is TRBJ2-1 and V is TRBV5-4, with D perhaps matching TRBD2 (6 bases). Trimming took off 4 bases at V and 7 bases at J, with 15 bases between the two ends. The V gene's germline CDR1 is SGHNT and CDR2 YYREEE (reference sequence). The CDR3 runs 14 residues. The CDR3 sequence: CASSRRAATNEQFF. The CDR3 nucleotides are TGTGCCAGCAGCAGGAGGGCAGCTACAAATGAGCAGTTCTTC.

This clone was seen just once. The J gene is TRBJ2-3, the V gene TRBV7-3; 8 nucleotides align to TRBD1. The CDR3 has 16 residues. V shed 2 bases and J 3 bases; nucleotides not matched to a gene: 7. Germline-derived CDR1 and CDR2 are SGHTA and FQGTGA. The CDR3 DNA reads as TGTGCCAGCAGCTTAGGGGTGGACAGGGTGACAGATACGCAGTATTTT. It yields the protein CASSLGVDRVTDTQYF.

The chain recombines TRBV7-9 with TRBJ2-1; D is unresolved. The CDR3 is 15 amino acids. Germline CDR1 and CDR2: SEHNR and FQNEAQ (reference sequence). Trimming left V 5 bases short and J 5 bases short, with 16 bases between. DNA for the CDR3: TGTGCCAGCAGCCCAGACTTGCTACTCGACAATGAGCAGTTCTTC. Its translation: CASSPDLLLDNEQFF.

This sequence joins TRBV11-2 and TRBJ1-2, with D possibly TRBD1 on 5 matching bases. CDR1 and CDR2 from the germline V gene are SGHAT and FQNNGV. V shed 1 base and J shed 3 bases, with 18 bases lying between them. The CDR3 is made up of 17 amino acids. The CDR3 protein is CASSLAQDPPWDYGYTF. The DNA of the CDR3 is TGTGCCAGCAGCTTAGCACAGGATCCCCCTTGGGACTATGGCTACACCTTC.

The genes are TRBV7-3 and TRBJ2-1, with 15 nucleotides matching TRBD2. Germline V lookup: CDR1 SGHTA, CDR2 FQGTGA. V gave up 5 bases and J gave up 7 bases; unmatched junction bases: 3. This CDR3 spans 15 amino acids. CDR3 in DNA: TGTGCCAGCAGCGGGACTAGCGGGGGGTTTAATGAGCAGTTCTTC. Amino acids: CASSGTSGGFNEQFF.

The chain combines TRBV19 with TRBJ1-4, with TRBD1 matching 8 bases. Losses at the gene ends were 6 bases for V and 0 bases for J; bases not matched to a gene: 3. CDR1 is LNHDA and CDR2 is SQIVND in the germline V gene (reference sequence). The CDR3 spans 15 residues. For the CDR3, the DNA is TGTGCCAGTAGGGACAGGGCTTCAACTAATGAAAAACTGTTTTTT. Translated, it gives CASRDRASTNEKLFF.

V is TRBV3-1 (or the pseudogene TRBV3-2) and J is TRBJ1-4; 10 bases are shared with TRBD1. V gave up 1 base and J gave up 8 bases; unmatched junction bases: 4. The CDR3 consists of 15 residues. Germline CDR1 reads LGHDT; CDR2 reads YNNKEL (reference sequence). CDR3: CASSQGTGGGEKLFF. The CDR3 nucleotides are TGTGCCAGCAGCCAAGGGACAGGGGGGGGCGAAAAACTGTTTTTT.

V usage is TRBV4-2 and J usage is TRBJ2-2; 8 bases map to TRBD2. Trimming at V came to 1 base and at J to 6 bases, leaving 16 bases not matched to a gene. CDR1 and CDR2 from the germline V gene are LGHNA and YNFKEQ. CDR3 size: 19 residues. CDR3 DNA sequence: TGTGCCAGCAGCCAAGGTGGGGGAGGGAGCGGGAGCGGTGCCGGGGAGCTGTTTTTT. It is translated as CASSQGGGGSGSGAGELFF.

This sequence joins TRBV5-6 and TRBJ2-6; D unclear. The V end was cut by 2 bases, the J end by 4 bases, with 10 bases between. This CDR3 has 15 amino acids. Per the germline V gene, CDR1 is SGHDT and CDR2 is YYEEEE. The CDR3 is CASSFPVSGANVLTF. The CDR3 DNA reads as TGTGCCAGCAGCTTCCCTGTATCCGGGGCCAACGTCCTGACTTTC.

This chain uses TRBV6-5 with TRBJ2-5; the D gene is possibly TRBD2 (6 bases). V was cut by 0 bases and J by 2 bases, with 13 bases left in between. Germline CDR1 and CDR2: MNHEY and SVGAGI. The CDR3 is 16 amino acids. In DNA form, the CDR3 reads TGTGCCAGCAGTTACTCAGGCGGGGCGCCGCAAGAGACCCAGTACTTC. Amino acids: CASSYSGGAPQETQYF.

The chain uses TRBV30 and TRBJ1-1, with a tentative D call TRBD1 (6 bases). The CDR3 is 13 amino acids. The germline V and J ends were trimmed by 8 bases and 2 bases, with 15 bases remaining between them. Germline CDR1 reads GTSNPN; CDR2 reads SVGIG (reference sequence). CDR3 nucleotide sequence: TGTGCCCGCCGCGAAGGGGGTAACACTGAAGCTTTCTTT. Translation: CARREGGNTEAFF.

This clone was seen just once. The V call is TRBV6-2 or TRBV6-3, the J call TRBJ1-1; D gene uncertain. Trimming left V 3 bases short and J 2 bases short, with 10 bases between. The V gene's germline CDR1 is MNHEY and CDR2 SVGEGT. The CDR3 loop spans 14 amino acids. The CDR3 bases are TGTGCCAGCAGTTATTCGGCGGGTAACACTGAAGCTTTCTTT. Its protein product is CASSYSAGNTEAFF.